The source of this T cell receptor (beta chain) is a study of beta chain features in type 1 diabetes. This CDR3 is 13 amino acids long. Per germline, CDR1 SQVTM and CDR2 ANQGSEA. cDNA synthesis used the whole RNA isolate, giving expressed TCRB sequences. Profiling relied on immunoSEQ multiplex PCR, and the TCRdb table lists in-frame clones only, not all of them. The table includes some 150,000 clones, just over 9% detected once. As for this clone: The conserved phenylalanine or tryptophan normally closing the CDR3 is absent here, so this likely arose from a read error.

The chain recombines TRBV29-1 with TRBJ2-7, with 9 bases aligning to TRBD1. Sequencing used central memory CD4+ T cells from blood. The sequence was collected from a man between 18 and 35 years old in good health. The CDR3 here is CGFNRGHGYEQYL. In DNA form, the CDR3 reads TGCGGTTTTAACAGGGGGCACGGCTACGAGCAGTACCTC.